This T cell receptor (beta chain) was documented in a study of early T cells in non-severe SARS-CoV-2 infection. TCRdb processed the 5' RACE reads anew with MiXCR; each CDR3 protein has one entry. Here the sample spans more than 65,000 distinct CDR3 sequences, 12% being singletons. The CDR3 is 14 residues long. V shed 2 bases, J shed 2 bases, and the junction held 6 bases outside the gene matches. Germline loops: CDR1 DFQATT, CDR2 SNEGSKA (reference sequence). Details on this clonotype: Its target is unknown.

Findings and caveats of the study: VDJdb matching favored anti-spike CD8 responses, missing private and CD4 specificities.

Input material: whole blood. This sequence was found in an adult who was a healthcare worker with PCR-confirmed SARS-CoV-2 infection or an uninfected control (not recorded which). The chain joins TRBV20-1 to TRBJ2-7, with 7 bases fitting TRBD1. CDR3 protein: CSARRDRAPYEQYF. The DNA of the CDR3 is TGCAGTGCTAGACGCGACAGGGCACCCTACGAGCAGTACTTC.